This T cell receptor (beta chain) derives from a study of blood T cell repertoires in COVID-19. As for the study in general: Acute and convalescent COVID-19 specimens originated in the United States, Italy and Spain. PBMCs, B-cell-depleted T cells, or T cells provided the cDNA or gDNA that made up the material.

Germline assignment: CDR1 SQVTM and CDR2 ANQGSEA. The V gene end was trimmed by 3 bases and the J gene end by 8 bases; junction bases not matched to a gene: 7. The CDR3 has 14 amino acids. In the source study's methods: Estimation of nucleated cell counts relied on the amplification of reference gene primers. Data came from immunoSEQ multiplex PCR; TCRdb stores just in-frame clones and leaves some out. V, J and clone size reflect that table, while D and trimming were determined from the DNA. The sample carries around 110,000 clones, 60% to 85% recorded once. The V call is TRBV29-1, the J call TRBJ2-1; TRBD1 agrees at 10 bases. This receptor was obtained from an elderly man with COVID-19, enrolled during active disease. What was sequenced was peripheral blood. CDR3 sequence (DNA): TGCAGCGTTGATGCTGGACAGGGGGTTGATGAGCAGTTCTTC. Protein sequence: CSVDAGQGVDEQFF.